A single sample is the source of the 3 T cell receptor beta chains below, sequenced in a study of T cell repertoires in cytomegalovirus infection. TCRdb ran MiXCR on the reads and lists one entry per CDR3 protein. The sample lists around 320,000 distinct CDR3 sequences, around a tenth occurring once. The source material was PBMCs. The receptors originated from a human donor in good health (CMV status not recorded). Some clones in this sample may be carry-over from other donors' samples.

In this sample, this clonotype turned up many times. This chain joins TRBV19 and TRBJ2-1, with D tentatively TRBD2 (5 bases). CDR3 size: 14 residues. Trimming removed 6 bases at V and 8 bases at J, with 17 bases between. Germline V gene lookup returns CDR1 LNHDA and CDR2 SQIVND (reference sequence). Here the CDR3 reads CASRVRASRDEQFF. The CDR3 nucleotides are TGTGCCAGTAGAGTGAGGGCTAGCCGCGATGAGCAGTTCTTC.

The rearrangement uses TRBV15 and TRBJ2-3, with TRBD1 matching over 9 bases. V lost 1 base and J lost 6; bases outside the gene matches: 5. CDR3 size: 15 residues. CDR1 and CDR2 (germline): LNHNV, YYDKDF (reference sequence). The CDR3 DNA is TGTGCCACCAGCAGAGTAGACAGGGGGTCCGATACGCAGTATTTT. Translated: CATSRVDRGSDTQYF.

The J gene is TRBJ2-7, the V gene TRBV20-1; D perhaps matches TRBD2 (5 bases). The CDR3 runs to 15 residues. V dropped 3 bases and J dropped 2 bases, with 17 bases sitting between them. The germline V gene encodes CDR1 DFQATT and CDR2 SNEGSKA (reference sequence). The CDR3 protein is CSARGYLEAPYEQYF. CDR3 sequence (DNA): TGCAGTGCTAGGGGGTATTTGGAGGCCCCCTACGAGCAGTACTTC.